This record covers a single T cell receptor (beta chain). The antigen is not known. This specimen belongs to a study of cytomegalovirus exposure and HLA in healthy donors. Researchers ran the PCR with 60 Vbeta and 13 Jbeta primers. Libraries were prepared by immunoSEQ multiplex PCR; TCRdb keeps only in-frame clonotypes and omits some of them. The repertoire includes some 130,000 clones, roughly 70% of them detected once, and around 3% sits in the top ten. This CDR3 comprises 15 residues. CDR1 and CDR2 (germline): MDHEN, SYDVKM. V gave up 7 bases and J gave up 0 bases; unmatched junction bases: 9. Study-wide results and limits: According to an earlier analysis, most TCR beta V segments yielded productive rearrangements about 87% or about 30% of the time.

The receptor's source is a man between 35 and 55 years old in good health and CMV-seronegative. The chain is built from TRBV28 and TRBJ2-7; the match to TRBD2 covers 7 bases. Sequencing used PBMCs. Here the CDR3 DNA reads TGTGCCAGCATGAAATCGGGAGGAGGCTCCTACGAGCAGTACTTC. Residues: CASMKSGGGSYEQYF.